The 27 T cell receptor beta chains below come from one sample, sequenced in a study of cytomegalovirus exposure and HLA in healthy donors (dated by TCRdb to the late 2010s). Preparation of the library involved the immunoSEQ multiplex PCR assay. The multiplex PCR relied on a mix of 60 forward primers for TCR Vbeta segments and 13 reverse primers for TCR Jbeta segments. TCRdb re-hosts the immuneACCESS table, in-frame sequences only. Its copies lack some clones; in the studies checked, an unresolved V gene accounts for under half of them, and the cause for the rest is not known. This sample has over 150,000 clones in its table, and roughly 80% of those were observed once. Of the sample, more than 3.5% is held by the ten largest clones. The sequenced sample consisted of PBMCs. The receptors were gathered from a man in his thirties or forties in good health and CMV-seropositive.

The rearrangement uses TRBV10-2 and TRBJ1-5; the D gene is possibly TRBD1 (5 bases). Trimming removed 2 bases from V and 0 bases from J, with 17 bases in between. The CDR3 is made up of 18 amino acids. In germline, CDR1 is WSHSY, CDR2 SAAADI. CDR3 coding DNA: TGCGCCAGCAGTGAGGCACCTCTGGGGCCTTATAGCAATCAGCCCCAGCATTTT. Residues: CASSEAPLGPYSNQPQHF.

This clone was picked up one time. The chain is built from TRBV15 and TRBJ2-2, with a tentative D call TRBD1 (6 bases). V was cut by 6 bases and J by 6 bases, with 11 bases left in between. The CDR3 is 13 residues long. Germline lookup yields CDR1 LNHNV and CDR2 YYDKDF (reference sequence). CDR3 protein: CATRWGLAGELFF. Written as DNA, the CDR3 is TGTGCCACCAGATGGGGGCTGGCCGGGGAGCTGTTTTTT.

The chain carries TRBV7-6 and TRBJ2-3; D may be TRBD2 (7 bases). This CDR3 has 15 residues. Germline lookup yields CDR1 SGHVS and CDR2 FNYEAQ. Trimming took off 1 base at V and 4 bases at J, with 12 bases between the two ends. CDR3 in DNA: TGTGCCAGCAGCTTAGTTGGGGGGGGCGCAGATACGCAGTATTTT. Translated, it gives CASSLVGGGADTQYF.

At least ten counts were recorded for this clone. The V and J genes are TRBV30 and TRBJ2-3, with 7 bases lining up with TRBD2. The CDR3 has 14 amino acids. The junction had 8 bases not matched to a gene; V was cut back by 3 bases and J by 5 bases. Germline CDR1 GTSNPN, CDR2 SVGIG (reference sequence). CDR3: CAWRPAGVVDTQYF. CDR3 in DNA: TGTGCCTGGAGACCCGCGGGGGTCGTAGATACGCAGTATTTT.

This chain connects TRBV13 to TRBJ1-6, with D unresolved. This CDR3 is built from 15 residues. Looked up from germline, CDR1 is PRHDT and CDR2 is FYEKMQ (reference sequence). V gave up 3 bases and J gave up 4 bases, with 10 bases separating them. The CDR3, as DNA: TGTGCCAGCAGCTTGCACGGGTTGTATAATTCACCCCTCCACTTT. Amino acids: CASSLHGLYNSPLHF.

The chain uses TRBV6-5 and TRBJ2-4; 8 bases are a match to TRBD2. Germline CDR1 is MNHEY and CDR2 is SVGAGI. The CDR3 is made up of 16 amino acids. V trimming: 1 base; J trimming: 5 bases; junction bases outside the gene matches: 7. The CDR3 loop is CASSYYPGGGENIQYF. CDR3 nucleotides: TGTGCCAGCAGTTACTATCCGGGAGGGGGAGAAAACATTCAGTACTTC.

V and J are TRBV6-1 and TRBJ1-6, with 8 positions matching TRBD1. This CDR3 has 13 amino acids. Germline values: CDR1 MNHNS, CDR2 SASEGT. With 4 bases clipped from V and 8 bases from J, the junction kept 1 base outside the gene matches. The CDR3 DNA reads TGTGCCAGCAGTGTGACAGGGGATTCACCCCTCCACTTT. It encodes CASSVTGDSPLHF.

The gene calls are TRBV4-1 and TRBJ2-2; 7 nucleotides line up with TRBD1. Germline V gives CDR1 MGHRA, CDR2 YSYEKL. The CDR3 is 15 amino acids. The J segment lost 5 bases and the V segment lost 2 bases, leaving 5 bases of the junction unmatched. The CDR3 nucleotides read TGCGCCAGCAGCCAATTCTACAGGGGAACCGGGGAGCTGTTTTTT. Protein product: CASSQFYRGTGELFF.

This rearrangement joins TRBV19 to TRBJ2-7; 8 bases match TRBD1. Germline values: CDR1 LNHDA, CDR2 SQIVND (reference sequence). Trimming took 5 bases from V and 1 from J; bases not matched to a gene: 7. There are 15 residues in the CDR3. The CDR3, as DNA: TGTGCCAGTAGTGTCCAGGGGGCGCGGTCCTACGAGCAGTACTTC. It translates to CASSVQGARSYEQYF.

The V gene is TRBV6-4, the J gene TRBJ2-2; 8 bases agree with TRBD1. Germline lookup yields CDR1 MRHNA and CDR2 SNTAGT. The CDR3 covers 15 residues. V lost 6 bases, J lost 0 bases, and 3 bases stayed unmatched. Written as DNA, the CDR3 is TGTGCCAGCAGGGAACAGGGGGCGAACACCGGGGAGCTGTTTTTT. This translates into CASREQGANTGELFF.

The chain couples TRBV19 to TRBJ1-1; no firm D call. The CDR3 sequence is 14 residues long. V shed 4 bases and J shed 1 base, with 10 bases lying between them. The germline V gene has CDR1 LNHDA and CDR2 SQIVND (reference sequence). CDR3 region: CASSSRRENTEAFF. In DNA form, the CDR3 reads TGTGCCAGTAGTAGCCGACGGGAGAACACTGAAGCTTTCTTT.

The gene calls are TRBV9 and TRBJ1-6; no reliable D call. Per the germline V gene, CDR1 is SGDLS and CDR2 is YYNGEE. Trimming took off 2 bases at V and 6 bases at J, with 9 bases between the two ends. This CDR3 spans 14 amino acids. CDR3 in DNA: TGTGCCAGCAGCGTCGGGGAGTCTAATTCACCCCTCCACTTT. It is translated as CASSVGESNSPLHF.

The genes are TRBV27 and TRBJ2-1; D might be TRBD2 (5 bases). Trimming took off 5 bases at V and 9 bases at J, with 11 bases between the two ends. The CDR3 loop spans 12 amino acids. Germline lookup yields CDR1 MNHEY and CDR2 SMNVEV (reference sequence). CDR3 DNA: TGTGCCAGCAGTCGCGGGTTAGGTGAGCAGTTCTTC. This translates into CASSRGLGEQFF.

This chain uses TRBV5-4 with TRBJ2-1; the D is unclear. Germline CDR1 SGHNT, CDR2 YYREEE (reference sequence). V was pared by 0 bases and J by 0 bases, with 7 bases between. The CDR3 consists of 15 residues. CDR3 nucleotide sequence: TGTGCCAGCAGCTTGGACGGGTCCTCCTACAATGAGCAGTTCTTC. Protein sequence: CASSLDGSSYNEQFF. Drawing the rest from reference TRBV5-4 and TRBJ2-1, the complete variable domain is ETGVTQSPTHLIKTRGQQVTLRCSSQSGHNTVSWYQQALGQGPQFIFQYYREEENGRGNFPPRFSGLQFPNYSSELNVNALELDDSALYLCASSLDGSSYNEQFFGPGTRLTVL.

The chain combines TRBV4-1 with TRBJ2-2; 9 nucleotides agree with TRBD2. This CDR3 is 16 amino acids long. Germline-derived CDR1 and CDR2 are MGHRA and YSYEKL. Trimming cost V 1 base and J 6 bases; bases outside gene matches: 6. CDR3 in amino acids: CASSQGRGGSAGELFF. The CDR3 DNA is TGCGCCAGCAGCCAAGGGCGGGGGGGTTCTGCCGGGGAGCTGTTTTTT.

The rearrangement joins TRBV5-1 to TRBJ1-1; 9 bases are shared with TRBD1. Germline V gene lookup returns CDR1 SGHRS and CDR2 YFSETQ. Trimming took 4 bases from V and 5 from J; bases not matched to a gene: 9. The CDR3 contains 15 residues. The CDR3 loop reads CASSDVTGGRTEAFF. The CDR3, as DNA: TGCGCCAGCAGCGACGTGACAGGGGGAAGGACTGAAGCTTTCTTT.

This clone came up a few times. The V gene is TRBV9, the J gene TRBJ2-3; 9 bases fit TRBD2. This CDR3 has 16 residues. The ends lost 0 bases at V and 2 bases at J; junction bases unmatched: 4. Per germline, CDR1 SGDLS and CDR2 YYNGEE. CDR3 nucleotide sequence: TGTGCCAGCAGCGTAGAAGCGGGGGGTTCCACAGATACGCAGTATTTT. Translation gives CASSVEAGGSTDTQYF.

The chain couples TRBV7-7 to TRBJ2-5; TRBD2 matches at 14 bases. Per the germline V gene, CDR1 is SSHAT and CDR2 is FNYEAQ (reference sequence). V lost 5 bases to trimming and J lost 4 bases; unmatched junction nucleotides: 6. The CDR3 runs 16 residues. CDR3 sequence reads: CASSVPGTSGGETQYF. Here the CDR3 DNA reads TGTGCCAGCAGCGTCCCCGGGACTAGCGGGGGAGAGACCCAGTACTTC.

V usage is TRBV28 and J usage is TRBJ2-6, with TRBD2 matching over 12 bases. The CDR3 contains 17 residues. Germline CDR1 and CDR2: MDHEN and SYDVKM. V lost 3 bases and J lost 2; bases outside the gene matches: 2. The CDR3 DNA sequence: TGTGCCAGCAGTTTTACTAGCGGGGGGCCTGGGGCCAACGTCCTGACTTTC. This encodes CASSFTSGGPGANVLTF.

The chain combines TRBV6-1 with TRBJ2-7; 12 bases are shared with TRBD1. Germline CDR1 reads MNHNS; CDR2 reads SASEGT. V dropped 4 bases and J dropped 3; count of bases not matched to a gene: 10. The CDR3 totals 17 residues. The CDR3: CASSGRPGQGAHYEQYF. In nucleotides, the CDR3 is TGTGCCAGCAGTGGCCGACCGGGACAGGGGGCCCACTACGAGCAGTACTTC.

The chain couples TRBV2 to TRBJ1-6, with 7 bases lining up with TRBD1. The V gene's germline CDR1 is SNHLY and CDR2 FYNNEI. This CDR3 has 13 amino acids. J was trimmed by 11 bases and V by 5 bases; bases with no gene match: 6. CDR3 loop: CASSQRGPAPLHF. CDR3 DNA sequence: TGTGCCAGCAGTCAAAGGGGGCCAGCACCCCTCCACTTT.

The rearrangement uses TRBV6-6 and TRBJ2-7; maybe TRBD1 (5 bases). Germline assignment: CDR1 MNHNY and CDR2 SVGAGI (reference sequence). The V end lost 10 bases, the J end lost 2 bases, and 12 bases lay between the germline ends. There are 12 residues in the CDR3. The CDR3, as DNA: TGTGCCACCCAGGGTCGGACCTACGAGCAGTACTTC. Translation: CATQGRTYEQYF.

CDR3 region: CASSPHGLAGGGETQYF. CDR3 DNA sequence: TGCGCCAGCAGCCCCCATGGACTAGCGGGGGGAGGGGAGACCCAGTACTTC. V usage is TRBV5-1 and J usage is TRBJ2-5, with 14 nucleotides matching TRBD2. V lost 4 bases and J lost 5; bases outside the gene matches: 10. CDR3 length: 17 residues. Germline CDR1 reads SGHRS; CDR2 reads YFSETQ.

The CDR3 reads CASSLIVETQYF. The CDR3 coding sequence is TGTGCCAGCAGCTTGATAGTAGAGACCCAGTACTTC. This chain links TRBV7-2 with TRBJ2-5, with D unclear. V was cut by 3 bases and J by 4 bases, with 6 bases left in between. The germline V gene encodes CDR1 SGHTA and CDR2 FQGNSA. This CDR3 spans 12 amino acids.

The V and J genes are TRBV9 and TRBJ1-6; D might be TRBD1 (5 bases). V lost 2 bases to trimming and J lost 6 bases, with 9 bases between them. Germline CDR1 is SGDLS and CDR2 is YYNGEE. This CDR3 has 14 amino acids. In DNA form, the CDR3 reads TGTGCCAGCAGCGTTGGGGGGAGTAATTCACCCCTCCACTTT. Translation: CASSVGGSNSPLHF.

This chain connects TRBV4-1 to TRBJ1-6; D might be TRBD1 (6 bases). The germline V gene has CDR1 MGHRA and CDR2 YSYEKL. The CDR3 runs 14 residues. Trimming stripped 0 bases from V and 9 bases from J, with 9 bases between. The chain's CDR3 is CASSQEVQGSPLHF. As DNA, the CDR3 is TGCGCCAGCAGCCAAGAAGTACAGGGTTCACCCCTCCACTTT.

The V call is TRBV27, the J call TRBJ2-5, with 10 bases lining up with TRBD2. J lost 1 base, V lost 5 bases, and 4 bases had no gene match. CDR1 is MNHEY, CDR2 SMNVEV, per germline (reference sequence). This CDR3 has 15 residues. The CDR3 reads CASSPLAGSQETQYF. DNA of the CDR3: TGTGCCAGCAGTCCACTAGCGGGGTCCCAAGAGACCCAGTACTTC.